This TCR beta chain was retrieved from a study of blood T cell repertoires in COVID-19. Trimming removed 2 bases from V and 7 bases from J; junction bases left unmatched: 2. Germline V gene lookup returns CDR1 SQVTM and CDR2 ANQGSEA. This CDR3 has 13 amino acids. Assay used: immunoSEQ multiplex PCR; TCRdb lists only in-frame clones, some missing. In the table there are about 52,000 clones, approximately 82% of which are singletons. The specimen sequenced was peripheral blood. This TCR came from a man between 65 and 85 years old with active COVID-19. This chain joins TRBV29-1 and TRBJ2-1; 10 positions agree with TRBD1. CDR3 region: CSVERQGANEQFF. The CDR3 DNA reads TGCAGCGTTGAAAGACAGGGGGCAAATGAGCAGTTCTTC.